This entry is about one T cell receptor beta chain. What it recognizes is unknown. The PCR had 60 Vbeta and 13 Jbeta primers. Some clones are missing from TCRdb's copy, which holds only in-frame ones; the method was immunoSEQ multiplex PCR. The sample totals 85,000 to 110,000 clones. These data come from a study of cytomegalovirus exposure and HLA in healthy donors. CDR1 and CDR2 from the germline V gene are SGHRS and YFSETQ. Trimming took 4 bases from V and 6 from J; bases not matched to a gene: 7. The CDR3 runs 14 residues. Study results and limitations: In a later analysis, several top co-occurrence clusters appeared linked to parvovirus B19, influenza, CMV and Epstein-Barr virus. A later look showed TCR association rates differing by HLA locus, highest for DRB1 and lowest for HLA-C.

The TCR sequence derives from a man between 35 and 55 years old in good health and CMV-seronegative. The chain links TRBV5-1 to TRBJ2-1; TRBD2 agrees at 7 bases. Sequences were obtained from PBMCs. The CDR3 coding sequence is TGCGCCAGCAGCGTCGGGACTACTGCCAATGAGCAGTTCTTC. Its translation: CASSVGTTANEQFF.